This TCR beta chain comes out of a study of PD-1 blockade in mismatch repair-deficient tumors. For the study at large: Patients had around 11 mismatch repair-deficient cancer types, all previously treated and progressing. Study observations and caveats: Tumor-resident clones, often absent from pretreatment blood, expanded after pembrolizumab and then contracted.

Generated by immunoSEQ multiplex PCR, the TCRdb table keeps only in-frame clones and is missing some. The table has roughly 130,000 clones, 88% seen once. Mismatch repair deficiency was confirmed in all patients, by PCR or immunohistochemistry. TCRs were sequenced from a few patients responding to pembrolizumab. V shed 5 bases and J shed 5 bases, with 19 bases lying between them. The CDR3 sequence is 15 residues long. Per germline, CDR1 SGHTA and CDR2 FQGTGA. Concerning this clone itself: Its target is unknown.

This receptor was taken from an adult with mismatch repair-deficient cancer. The genes are TRBV7-3 and TRBJ2-7, with D perhaps TRBD2 (7 bases). Material: peripheral blood, obtained 70 to 72 weeks after starting pembrolizumab. CDR3 protein: CASSASGGAGDEQYF. CDR3 nucleotide sequence: TGTGCCAGCAGCGCCTCGGGGGGCGCGGGTGACGAGCAGTACTTC.